This T cell receptor beta chain was observed in a study of T cell responses to AZD1222 COVID-19 vaccine. Findings and limits, study-wide: Clonal diversity was possibly underestimated, and the donors were mostly white British, with more females. AZD1222 recipients seropositive at baseline numbered only five to seven.

As regards this clone: Its antigen is still unknown.

This table comes from immunoSEQ multiplex PCR, and its TCRdb copy is limited to in-frame clones, with some not included. In the table there are about 160,000 clones, 92% of which are singletons. The source of this sequence is an adult who received the AZD1222 COVID-19 vaccine. This specimen was peripheral blood, taken 28 days after the second AZD1222 dose.

The chain's CDR3 is CASSLVHGSGGNQPQHF. CDR3 bases: TGTGCCAGCAGCTTGGTACACGGGAGCGGGGGCAATCAGCCCCAGCATTTT. This chain uses TRBV5-8 with TRBJ1-5; D unclear. Germline CDR1 and CDR2: SGHTS and YDEGEE. This CDR3 comprises 17 residues. V lost 0 bases, J lost 2 bases, and 15 bases lay in between.